What follows is one T cell receptor (beta chain) and its context. This sample was taken from a study of control samples from healthy donors and cancer patients. Some clones are missing from TCRdb's copy, which holds only in-frame ones; the method was immunoSEQ multiplex PCR. Found here are 150,000 to 200,000 clones, 70% to 90% of them singletons; the top ten hold 12%. The sequence was obtained from a man aged 25-40 years in good health. Sequencing was done on a sample of blood.

CDR3 nucleotides: TGTGCCAGCAGTGACCCAACTACCTACGAGCAGTACTTC. It translates to CASSDPTTYEQYF. The rearrangement uses TRBV6-1 and TRBJ2-7; no clear D. The CDR3 runs to 13 residues. Germline CDR1 reads MNHNS; CDR2 reads SASEGT. V was clipped by 3 bases and J by 2 bases, with 8 bases between them.